The rows below give T cell receptor beta chains drawn from one sample of a study of shared clonotypes between healthy human individuals. Clones were sequenced by immunoSEQ multiplex PCR, and TCRdb holds only the in-frame ones, with some missing. The data show about 1 million clones, roughly 75% seen once. Sequenced input: memory CD4+ T cells sorted from blood. These TCRs come from a man in his late teens or twenties in good health. The CDR3 runs from the conserved cysteine through the conserved F or W. A D gene is named only where the DNA matches it firmly. Part of the rows lack a size; the others show once, few, many or a class for expanded clones.

V gene	D gene	clone size	J gene	CDR3 DNA	CDR3 protein
TRBV15	NA	NA	TRBJ2-1	TGTGCCACCAGCAGAGAAGGAAACTCCTACAATGAGCAGTTCTTC	CATSREGNSYNEQFF
TRBV6-1	NA	once	TRBJ1-1	TGTGCCAGCAGTGAAGGGAAGCAAACTGAAGCTTTCTTT	CASSEGKQTEAFF
TRBV6-5	NA	once	TRBJ2-7	TGTGCCAGCAGCCGCGGCAGCTACTACGAGCAGTACTTC	CASSRGSYYEQYF
TRBV25-1	NA	NA	TRBJ2-3	TGTGCCAGCAGTGAATACTTATTTGGGACAGATACGCAGTATTTT	CASSEYLFGTDTQYF
TRBV13	NA	once	TRBJ1-4	TGTGCCAGCAGCGGTGGTAGGGGTCGGGGTGAAAAACTGTTTTTT	CASSGGRGRGEKLFF
TRBV12-5	TRBD1	NA	TRBJ2-7	TGTGCTAGTGGGACGGGACAGGGGTTGAACTACGAGCAGTACTTC	CASGTGQGLNYEQYF
TRBV6-5	NA	NA	TRBJ1-3	TGTGCCAGCGGAAAAGGGTACTCCTCTGGAAACACCATATATTTT	CASGKGYSSGNTIYF
TRBV14	NA	NA	TRBJ2-7	TGTGCCGTCCCCAAGGGGCTTACCTCCTACGAGCAGTACTTC	CAVPKGLTSYEQYF
TRBV10-3	TRBD2	NA	TRBJ2-7	TGTGCCATCAGTGAATCGGGGGGGCCCGCCTACGAGCAGTACTTC	CAISESGGPAYEQYF
TRBV11-2	NA	NA	TRBJ2-1	TGTGCCAGCAGCTCCCCACTATCCTTCTACAATGAGCAGTTCTTC	CASSSPLSFYNEQFF
TRBV29-1	TRBD2	NA	TRBJ2-3	TGCAGCGTTGATGGTGACATACTAGCGGGGGCGGGGACAGATACGCAGTATTTT	CSVDGDILAGAGTDTQYF
TRBV4-3	NA	NA	TRBJ2-7	TGCGCCAGCAGCCAAGATAGGGGGAGTTTCTACGAGCAGTACTTC	CASSQDRGSFYEQYF
TRBV25-1	TRBD1	many	TRBJ1-3	TGTGCCAGCAGCCCCACGACAGGGGGATATGGAAACACCATATATTTT	CASSPTTGGYGNTIYF
TRBV7-9	NA	NA	TRBJ2-3	TGTGCCAGCAGCTTATTTCCCGATACGCAGTATTTT	CASSLFPDTQYF
TRBV10-3	NA	NA	TRBJ1-2	TGTGCCAGCGAGGGAACAGGGAAAGGCTACACCTTC	CASEGTGKGYTF
TRBV7-2	NA	few	TRBJ2-5	TGTGCCAGCAGCTTAGGTGGGGGAGGCGTACAAGAGACCCAGTACTTC	CASSLGGGGVQETQYF
TRBV7-2	NA	NA	TRBJ2-7	TGTGCCAGCAGCAATGGACAGATCTACGAGCAGTACTTC	CASSNGQIYEQYF
TRBV10-2	TRBD1	NA	TRBJ2-7	TGCGCCAGCAGTGGCAGGGGGCTAATGCCATCCCGGAGCTACGAGCAGTACTTC	CASSGRGLMPSRSYEQYF
TRBV30	TRBD1	many	TRBJ1-3	TGTGCCTGGGAGAGCGGGACAGGGGGAAGAAACACCATATATTTT	CAWESGTGGRNTIYF
TRBV6-5	NA	NA	TRBJ1-6	TGTGCCAGCAGTTACTCGATACAGGGTGATTCACCCCTCCACTTT	CASSYSIQGDSPLHF
TRBV5-5	NA	few	TRBJ1-2	TGTGCCAGCAGCTTGAGCCCGGTAGGGAACTATGGCTACACCTTC	CASSLSPVGNYGYTF
TRBV5-6	TRBD1	NA	TRBJ2-6	TGTGCCAGCAGCCCGGGACAGGGGGCAGCTGGGGCCAACGTCCTGACTTTC	CASSPGQGAAGANVLTF
TRBV30	NA	NA	TRBJ1-2	TGTGCCTGGACCGGACGGACTAACTATGGCTACACCTTC	CAWTGRTNYGYTF
TRBV18	TRBD1	NA	TRBJ2-2	TGTGCCAGCGGAGTGGTAGGGACAGAGAACACCGGGGAGCTGTTTTTT	CASGVVGTENTGELFF
TRBV5-1	NA	few	TRBJ1-6	TGCGCCAGCAGCTTGGATGCGGGGAGGACACCCCTCCACTTT	CASSLDAGRTPLHF
TRBV5-1	NA	NA	TRBJ2-5	TGCGCCAGCAGCGAACCAGGGGGAGGCGAGACCCAGTACTTC	CASSEPGGGETQYF
TRBV9	NA	NA	TRBJ2-5	TGTGCCAGCAGCGAGGGAGACTACGGAGAGACCCAGTACTTC	CASSEGDYGETQYF
TRBV11-3	TRBD1	NA	TRBJ2-7	TGTGCCAGCAGCCCGGGCGGACAGGCCTACGAGCAGTACTTC	CASSPGGQAYEQYF
TRBV6-6	TRBD2	NA	TRBJ2-7	TGTGCCAGCAGTCCCGTTCGACTAGCGGCCTCCTACGAGCAGTACTTC	CASSPVRLAASYEQYF
TRBV5-6	TRBD1	NA	TRBJ2-5	TGTGCCAGCAGCTTGACCACAGGGGGGGAGACCCAGTACTTC	CASSLTTGGETQYF
TRBV19	TRBD2	NA	TRBJ2-7	TGTGCCAGTAAGACTAGCGGGAACTCCTACGAGCAGTACTTC	CASKTSGNSYEQYF
TRBV5-1	TRBD1	NA	TRBJ1-2	TGCGCCAGCAGCTGGGATACGACAGGGGGCAGCTATGGCTACACCTTC	CASSWDTTGGSYGYTF
TRBV4-3	NA	NA	TRBJ1-6	TGCGCCAGCAGCCTTCGGACGGATTATAATTCACCCCTCCACTTT	CASSLRTDYNSPLHF
TRBV20-1	NA	NA	TRBJ2-1	TGCAGTGCTACAGGGGGGAATGAGCAGTTCTTC	CSATGGNEQFF
TRBV10-3	NA	once	TRBJ2-7	TGTGCCATCACCCCGGATGGCTACGAGCAGTACTTC	CAITPDGYEQYF
TRBV2	NA	NA	TRBJ2-7	TGTGCCAGCAGTGAAGATCTAGCGCAGTCTTCATTAGAGCAGTACTTC	CASSEDLAQSSLEQYF
TRBV30	NA	NA	TRBJ1-2	TGTGCCTGGAGCCCCCGCTACTATGGCTACACCTTC	CAWSPRYYGYTF
TRBV27	NA	once	TRBJ2-3	TGTGCCAGCCACCGGGGGGACATCCGTTTGGGGCAGTATTTT	CASHRGDIRLGQYF
TRBV5-1	TRBD1	NA	TRBJ1-1	TGCGCCAGCAGCCCCGGACAGGGTTCGAACACTGAAGCTTTCTTT	CASSPGQGSNTEAFF
TRBV15	TRBD1	NA	TRBJ1-4	TGTGCCACCAGCAGGTGGGGACAGGGTGACGAAAAACTGTTTTTT	CATSRWGQGDEKLFF
TRBV7-6	TRBD2	NA	TRBJ2-3	TGTGCCAGCAGCACTAGCGGGAGGGGTACAGATACGCAGTATTTT	CASSTSGRGTDTQYF
TRBV7-9	NA	many	TRBJ1-5	TGTGCCAGCAGCCCCCCGGGCAGGGTGGAACAGCCCCAGCATTTT	CASSPPGRVEQPQHF
TRBV27	NA	NA	TRBJ2-3	TGTGCCAGCAGTAAATATATAGCACGAGATACGCAGTATTTT	CASSKYIARDTQYF
TRBV20-1	NA	NA	TRBJ1-5	TGCAGTGCTATTGGTGGGGGGACCCAGCATTTT	CSAIGGGTQHF
TRBV28	NA	NA	TRBJ2-2	TGTGCCAGCAGGAGGGGCACCGGGGAGCTGTTTTTT	CASRRGTGELFF
TRBV11-1	NA	NA	TRBJ1-1	TGTGCCAGCAGCCCATCGTCGTGGAGGACCATGAACACTGAAGCTTTCTTT	CASSPSSWRTMNTEAFF
TRBV5-1	NA	many	TRBJ2-3	TGCGCCAGCAGCTTGGTTCGGGGCGGCACAGATACGCAGTATTTT	CASSLVRGGTDTQYF
TRBV5-1	NA	few	TRBJ1-6	TGCGCCAGCAGCTCCAATAGCCCGGGAGCCAGCCTCCACTTT	CASSSNSPGASLHF
TRBV7-9	NA	NA	TRBJ1-4	TGTGCCAGCAGCCACCAAGGAGGTGAAAAACTGTTTTTT	CASSHQGGEKLFF
TRBV28	NA	few	TRBJ1-5	TGTGCCAGCAGTTTACAGTCGCAGGGCAATCAGCCCCAGCATTTT	CASSLQSQGNQPQHF
TRBV7-9	NA	NA	TRBJ2-7	TGTGCCAGCAGCTTAGAAAAGGGCTACGAGCAGTACTTC	CASSLEKGYEQYF
TRBV7-6	NA	few	TRBJ1-1	TGTGCCAGCAGCTTAGATTCCCTAACGCAGGCTTTCTTT	CASSLDSLTQAFF
TRBV6-1	NA	NA	TRBJ2-2	TGTGCCAGCAGTGAAGGGATTGCTTTTAACACCGGGGAGCTGTTTTTT	CASSEGIAFNTGELFF